A single sample is the source of the 24 T cell receptor beta chains below, sequenced in a study of response to subunit inactivated influenza vaccine. TCRdb used MiXCR to reprocess the RT-PCR reads, holding one entry per CDR3 protein. The data contain 400,000 to 650,000 distinct CDR3 sequences, less than 7.5% of them singletons. Here the sequenced sample was PBMCs from blood, taken roughly 24 months after vaccination. The source is a man aged 45-69 years who received an inactivated influenza vaccine.

This clonotype was observed a handful of times. The rearrangement joins TRBV12-3 or TRBV12-4 to TRBJ2-1; TRBD2 matches 12 bases. Trimming cost V 7 bases and J 8 bases; bases outside gene matches: 9. The CDR3 contains 15 residues. The CDR3 region is CASKPRTSGIDEQFF. The CDR3 coding sequence is TGTGCCAGCAAACCTCGGACTAGCGGGATTGATGAGCAGTTCTTC.

This clonotype came up a few times. This chain joins TRBV23-1 and TRBJ2-5; 16 bases are a match to TRBD2. TRBV23-1 is noted as an ORF with a role that remains uncertain. The CDR3 sequence is 19 residues long. The V and J ends lost 2 bases and 5 bases, in that order; junction bases with no gene match: 11. In DNA, the CDR3 is TGCGCCAGCAGTCAACCTGGGACTAGCGGGAGGGGGTGTCGGGAGACCCAGTACTTC. Protein: CASSQPGTSGRGCRETQYF.

This clonotype was found many times. V gene TRBV12-3 or TRBV12-4 combines with J gene TRBJ2-1, with 11 bases fitting TRBD2. The CDR3 has 15 amino acids. With 7 bases clipped from V and 4 bases from J, the junction kept 6 bases outside the gene matches. The CDR3 is CASTLSGGAYNEQFF. The DNA for the CDR3 is TGTGCCAGCACCCTTAGCGGGGGGGCTTACAATGAGCAGTTCTTC.

This clonotype turned up a few times. The CDR3 reads CASSSYGSQETQYF. CDR3 nucleotides: TGTGCCAGCAGCTCCTACGGGAGCCAAGAGACCCAGTACTTC. V and J are TRBV9 and TRBJ2-5; perhaps TRBD2 as D (6 bases). V lost 4 bases to trimming and J lost 1 base, with 11 bases between them. CDR1 is SGDLS, CDR2 YYNGEE, per germline. There are 14 residues in the CDR3.

There are many counts of this clonotype. The J gene is TRBJ2-7, the V gene TRBV20-1; the match to TRBD2 covers 11 bases. Germline V lookup: CDR1 DFQATT, CDR2 SNEGSKA (reference sequence). Losses at the gene ends were 4 bases for V and 4 bases for J; bases not matched to a gene: 3. The CDR3 covers 13 residues. CDR3 loop: CSAMTSGVYEQYF. The CDR3 coding sequence is TGCAGTGCTATGACTAGCGGGGTGTACGAGCAGTACTTC.

The rearrangement uses TRBV7-9 and TRBJ1-3, with unresolved D. Looked up from germline, CDR1 is SEHNR and CDR2 is FQNEAQ (reference sequence). The germline V and J ends were trimmed by 7 bases and 4 bases, with 8 bases remaining between them. This CDR3 is 12 amino acids long. In DNA form, the CDR3 reads TGTGCCAGCAACGCAGACGGAAACACCATATATTTT. Amino acids: CASNADGNTIYF.

This clonotype appeared a few times. The chain joins TRBV7-2 to TRBJ2-1; 7 nucleotides match TRBD1. This CDR3 comprises 15 residues. Unmatched junction bases numbered 6, after V lost 0 bases and J lost 7 bases. Germline CDR1 SGHTA, CDR2 FQGNSA. The CDR3 protein is CASSLAGQVANEQFF. Here the CDR3 DNA reads TGTGCCAGCAGCTTAGCTGGACAGGTGGCAAATGAGCAGTTCTTC.

This clonotype was counted many times. The chain uses TRBV20-1 and TRBJ2-3; D unclear. Per the germline V gene, CDR1 is DFQATT and CDR2 is SNEGSKA (reference sequence). Trimming stripped 3 bases from V and 5 bases from J, with 6 bases between. CDR3 length: 11 residues. The CDR3 nucleotides read TGCAGTGCTAGCCGAGAAGATACGCAGTATTTT. Its translation is CSASREDTQYF.

The sample holds a few counts of this clonotype. This chain connects TRBV7-9 to TRBJ1-5, with no clear D. Trimming left V 5 bases short and J 11 bases short, with 16 bases between. Germline assignment: CDR1 SEHNR and CDR2 FQNEAQ (reference sequence). The CDR3 is made up of 13 amino acids. The CDR3 sequence: CASSLDLEGAQHF. In DNA, the CDR3 is TGTGCCAGCAGCCTGGACTTGGAGGGAGCCCAGCATTTT. Drawing the rest from reference TRBV7-9 and TRBJ1-5, the complete variable domain is DTGVSQNPRHKITKRGQNVTFRCDPISEHNRLYWYRQTLGQGPEFLTYFQNEAQLEKSRLLSDRFSAERPKGSFSTLEIQRTEQGDSAMYLCASSLDLEGAQHFGDGTRLSIL.

The gene calls are TRBV10-3 and TRBJ2-5, with TRBD2 identical over 15 bases. The CDR3 spans 15 residues. V lost 6 bases to trimming and J lost 2 bases; unmatched junction nucleotides: 1. Germline loops: CDR1 ENHRY, CDR2 SYGVKD. The CDR3 loop reads CAIRGLAGGQETQYF. CDR3 nucleotide sequence: TGTGCCATCAGGGGACTAGCGGGGGGACAAGAGACCCAGTACTTC.

The gene calls are TRBV4-3 and TRBJ1-2; D possibly corresponds to TRBD1 (6 bases). Germline assignment: CDR1 LGHNA and CDR2 YSLEER. The CDR3 length is 17 residues. The V end lost 1 base, the J end lost 1 base, and 16 bases lay between the germline ends. The CDR3 sequence is CASSQAGGRGVNYGYTF. Written as DNA, the CDR3 is TGCGCCAGCAGCCAAGCCGGGGGCAGAGGAGTTAACTATGGCTACACCTTC.

This clonotype has ten or more counts. The J gene is TRBJ2-1, the V gene TRBV6-1; D is unclear. V dropped 4 bases and J dropped 4 bases, with 14 bases sitting between them. This CDR3 is built from 15 residues. Germline V gives CDR1 MNHNS, CDR2 SASEGT. CDR3 region: CASSVTPSPYNEQFF. As DNA, the CDR3 is TGTGCCAGCAGTGTTACTCCGTCCCCTTACAATGAGCAGTTCTTC.

The chain has TRBV18 and TRBJ1-1; 8 positions agree with TRBD1. J gave up 5 bases and V 0 bases, and 8 bases lay outside the gene matches. CDR1 is KGHSH, CDR2 LQKENI, per germline. The CDR3 length is 16 residues. The CDR3: CASSPPSAGGHTEAFF. The DNA for the CDR3 is TGTGCCAGCTCACCACCGTCAGCAGGGGGCCATACTGAAGCTTTCTTT. The full variable domain, with the rest looked up from reference TRBV18 and TRBJ1-1, is NAGVMQNPRHLVRRRGQEARLRCSPMKGHSHVYWYRQLPEEGLKFMVYLQKENIIDESGMPKERFSAEFPKEGPSILRIQQVVRGDSAAYFCASSPPSAGGHTEAFFGQGTRLTVV.

This clonotype was seen more than once but under ten times. The CDR3 region has the DNA TGTGCCAGCAGTCCCCAGGGGGCAGGGGGCGTCGGGCAGCCCCAGCATTTT. This sequence encodes CASSPQGAGGVGQPQHF. The chain links TRBV27 to TRBJ1-5, with 8 bases that match TRBD1. The J segment lost 7 bases and the V segment lost 5 bases, leaving 16 bases of the junction unmatched. Germline values: CDR1 MNHEY, CDR2 SMNVEV (reference sequence). The CDR3 is 17 residues long.

This clonotype was observed a few times. For the CDR3, the DNA is TGCGCCAGCAGTGACCGAGGAACGTCAGATACGCAGTATTTT. Translating gives CASSDRGTSDTQYF. The chain uses TRBV10-1 and TRBJ2-3; the D is unclear. V was trimmed by 3 bases and J by 4 bases, leaving 11 bases between them. The CDR3 has 14 residues. Germline V CDR1 and CDR2: WNHNN, SYGVQD (reference sequence).

The sample holds many counts of this clonotype. V usage is TRBV7-9 and J usage is TRBJ1-1, with D perhaps TRBD1 (5 bases). Trimming stripped 5 bases from V and 5 bases from J, with 24 bases between. Germline values: CDR1 SEHNR, CDR2 FQNEAQ (reference sequence). The CDR3 sequence is 17 residues long. CDR3 sequence: CASSEGGGGWSRTEAFF. The CDR3, as DNA: TGTGCCAGCAGCGAGGGCGGGGGAGGATGGAGTAGGACTGAAGCTTTCTTT.

This clonotype was observed a few times. The rearrangement joins TRBV7-9 to TRBJ2-3, with D tentatively TRBD2 (5 bases). The CDR3 is 14 residues long. V shed 1 base and J shed 2 bases, with 7 bases lying between them. The germline V gene encodes CDR1 SEHNR and CDR2 FQNEAQ (reference sequence). Written as DNA, the CDR3 is TGTGCCAGCAGCTTAGACGACTACACAGATACGCAGTATTTT. It yields the protein CASSLDDYTDTQYF. The whole variable domain, filled in from reference TRBV7-9 and TRBJ2-3, reads DTGVSQNPRHKITKRGQNVTFRCDPISEHNRLYWYRQTLGQGPEFLTYFQNEAQLEKSRLLSDRFSAERPKGSFSTLEIQRTEQGDSAMYLCASSLDDYTDTQYFGPGTRLTVL.

This clonotype was seen more than once but under ten times. The rearrangement links TRBV12-3 or TRBV12-4 to TRBJ2-5, with unresolved D. This CDR3 contains 15 residues. The V gene lost 1 base and the J gene lost 1 base, with 10 bases spanning the gap. This CDR3 is CASSLGKIRQETQYF. CDR3 sequence (DNA): TGTGCCAGCAGTTTAGGAAAGATTCGCCAAGAGACCCAGTACTTC.

The chain couples TRBV12-3 or TRBV12-4 to TRBJ2-3; 13 positions match TRBD2. The CDR3 has 16 amino acids. V lost 5 bases to trimming and J lost 1 base; unmatched junction nucleotides: 3. The CDR3 nucleotides are TGTGCCAGCAGTCCACTAGCGGGGGGGGGCACAGATACGCAGTATTTT. Translating it yields CASSPLAGGGTDTQYF.

This rearrangement joins TRBV4-2 to TRBJ2-3; D is perhaps TRBD1 (6 bases). Germline values: CDR1 LGHNA, CDR2 YNFKEQ. V gave up 0 bases and J gave up 5 bases, with 12 bases separating them. This CDR3 has 15 amino acids. CDR3 nucleotide sequence: TGTGCCAGCAGCCAAGATACACAGGGCGGAGATACGCAGTATTTT. Protein product: CASSQDTQGGDTQYF.

This clonotype was recorded only once. The chain employs TRBV6-2 or TRBV6-3 and TRBJ2-6; tentative D call: TRBD1 (6 bases). The CDR3 length is 18 residues. In germline, CDR1 is MNHEY, CDR2 SVGEGT. V dropped 5 bases and J dropped 2 bases, with 19 bases sitting between them. CDR3 sequence reads: CASSRTGTRYTGANVLTF. The CDR3 DNA is TGTGCCAGCAGTAGAACCGGGACAAGGTACACTGGGGCCAACGTCCTGACTTTC.

This clonotype was recorded at least ten times. The chain links TRBV20-1 to TRBJ2-5; TRBD2 matches at 8 bases. The J segment lost 2 bases and the V segment lost 0 bases, leaving 5 bases of the junction unmatched. This CDR3 region has 15 residues. Germline loops: CDR1 DFQATT, CDR2 SNEGSKA (reference sequence). The CDR3 DNA is TGCAGTGCTAGAGACCTGACTAGCGCACAAGAGACCCAGTACTTC. Its protein is CSARDLTSAQETQYF.

This clonotype has ten or more counts. The V call is TRBV6-2 or TRBV6-3, the J call TRBJ1-1, with D perhaps matching TRBD1 (5 bases). The germline V and J ends were trimmed by 0 bases and 5 bases, with 13 bases remaining between them. From germline, CDR1 is MNHEY and CDR2 SVGEGT. This CDR3 contains 15 residues. For the CDR3, the DNA is TGTGCCAGCAGTTACTCGGACATCGGAAATACTGAAGCTTTCTTT. As protein: CASSYSDIGNTEAFF.

Here the CDR3 DNA reads TGTGCCAGCAGTGGGCAGACCGAGACCCAGTACTTC. Its translation: CASSGQTETQYF. This rearrangement joins TRBV6-2 or TRBV6-3 to TRBJ2-5; D is unresolved. The V gene lost 5 bases and the J gene lost 5 bases, with 9 bases spanning the gap. Per the germline V gene, CDR1 is MNHEY and CDR2 is SVGEGT. This CDR3 comprises 12 residues.